The 18 T cell receptor beta chains below come from one sample, sequenced in a study of shared clonotypes between healthy human individuals. Data came from immunoSEQ multiplex PCR; TCRdb stores just in-frame clones and leaves some out. The sample holds some 2,500,000 clones; roughly 93% are singletons and the top ten take approximately 0.37%. Sequenced: naive CD4+ T cells from PBMCs. The subset is: CD45RA+ positively selected. Receptors originate from a man aged 18-30 years in good health. Some clones in this sample may be carry-over from other donors' samples.

The genes are TRBV4-1 and TRBJ2-1, with 8 bases fitting TRBD2. The CDR3 loop spans 21 amino acids. Looked up from germline, CDR1 is MGHRA and CDR2 is YSYEKL. Germline trimming cut 3 bases from V and 7 bases from J; bases unmatched to any gene: 26. The CDR3 protein is CASSQKIGVWGSGMLGNEQFF. The CDR3 DNA is TGCGCCAGCAGCCAGAAAATCGGTGTCTGGGGTAGCGGGATGTTGGGAAATGAGCAGTTCTTC.

The chain links TRBV7-2 to TRBJ1-5; TRBD1 is a possible D gene (5 bases). Germline assignment: CDR1 SGHTA and CDR2 FQGNSA. Trimming cost V 5 bases and J 2 bases, with 19 bases left between them. The CDR3 length is 17 residues. The CDR3 DNA reads TGTGCCAGCAGCCCCGGGGGGGACGGTTTCGGCAATCAGCCCCAGCATTTT. Its translation: CASSPGGDGFGNQPQHF.

V is TRBV6-6 and J is TRBJ1-5; no clear D gene. Germline assignment: CDR1 MNHNY and CDR2 SVGAGI (reference sequence). The length of the CDR3 is 15 residues. V was cut by 7 bases and J by 0 bases, with 13 bases left in between. This CDR3 reads CASIAVGSSNQPQHF. Here the CDR3 DNA reads TGTGCCAGCATCGCGGTGGGGTCTAGCAATCAGCCCCAGCATTTT.

The chain employs TRBV5-6 and TRBJ1-5, with a weak D call TRBD1 (5 bases). This CDR3 contains 16 residues. The V gene lost 1 base and the J gene lost 1 base, with 12 bases spanning the gap. From germline, CDR1 is SGHDT and CDR2 YYEEEE. The CDR3 nucleotides are TGTGCCAGCAGCTTGTTCGGGGCAGGGAGCAATCAGCCCCAGCATTTT. It specifies CASSLFGAGSNQPQHF. Combining the CDR3 with reference TRBV5-6 and TRBJ1-5 gives the whole variable domain DAGVTQSPTHLIKTRGQQVTLRCSPKSGHDTVSWYQQALGQGPQFIFQYYEEEERQRGNFPDRFSGHQFPNYSSELNVNALLLGDSALYLCASSLFGAGSNQPQHFGDGTRLSIL.

In the case of this clone: This specimen includes other DNA sequences encoding the same CDR3. DNA for the CDR3: TGCGCCAGCAGCTTGGGATTAGCAGAGAGGGCAGATACGCAGTATTTT. Amino acid sequence: CASSLGLAERADTQYF. The chain joins TRBV5-1 to TRBJ2-3, with D possibly matching TRBD2 (5 bases). The CDR3 extends over 16 amino acids. From germline, CDR1 is SGHRS and CDR2 YFSETQ. The V end lost 0 bases, the J end lost 4 bases, and 15 bases lay between the germline ends.

The chain employs TRBV28 and TRBJ2-1; TRBD2 agrees at 11 bases. Per the germline V gene, CDR1 is MDHEN and CDR2 is SYDVKM. V dropped 3 bases and J dropped 8; count of bases not matched to a gene: 18. The CDR3 is 19 amino acids. The CDR3 spells CASSFGGTSGSIKGDEQFF. In DNA form, the CDR3 reads TGTGCCAGCAGTTTTGGCGGTACTAGCGGGAGCATTAAAGGGGATGAGCAGTTCTTC. Complete variable domain (other parts from reference TRBV28 and TRBJ2-1): DVKVTQSSRYLVKRTGEKVFLECVQDMDHENMFWYRQDPGLGLRLIYFSYDVKMKEKGDIPEGYSVSREKKERFSLILESASTNQTSMYLCASSFGGTSGSIKGDEQFFGPGTRLTVL.

The chain is built from TRBV6-6 and TRBJ2-7; D remains unclear. The CDR3 loop spans 12 amino acids. The V gene's germline CDR1 is MNHNY and CDR2 SVGAGI (reference sequence). The ends were cut back, 6 bases at V and 5 bases at J, with 11 bases in the middle. The CDR3: CASSPTRDEQYF. CDR3 coding DNA: TGTGCCAGCAGCCCCACCCGAGACGAGCAGTACTTC.

This rearrangement joins TRBV4-1 to TRBJ2-7; 10 bases agree with TRBD1. Germline V CDR1 and CDR2: MGHRA, YSYEKL. The CDR3 spans 16 residues. V lost 4 bases, J lost 5 bases, and 11 bases stayed unmatched. This CDR3 is CASSLLPGQGYHEQYF. The CDR3 coding sequence is TGCGCCAGCAGCCTATTACCGGGACAGGGGTACCACGAGCAGTACTTC.

This chain connects TRBV11-1 to TRBJ2-1; TRBD2 is a possible D gene (5 bases). This CDR3 has 16 residues. Germline-derived CDR1 and CDR2 are SGHAT and FQDESV (reference sequence). The V end lost 5 bases, the J end lost 4 bases, and 18 bases lay between the germline ends. This chain's CDR3 is CASSPRRARVYNEQFF. CDR3 bases: TGTGCCAGCAGCCCTCGGCGGGCTAGAGTATACAATGAGCAGTTCTTC. The full variable domain, completed using reference TRBV11-1 and TRBJ2-1, is EAEVAQSPRYKITEKSQAVAFWCDPISGHATLYWYRQILGQGPELLVQFQDESVVDDSQLPKDRFSAERLKGVDSTLKIQPAELGDSAMYLCASSPRRARVYNEQFFGPGTRLTVL.

The chain uses TRBV15 and TRBJ1-2, with D perhaps matching TRBD1 (5 bases). Trimming removed 0 bases from V and 4 bases from J, with 15 bases in between. CDR3 length: 16 residues. Germline CDR1 reads LNHNV; CDR2 reads YYDKDF (reference sequence). CDR3 sequence (DNA): TGTGCCACCAGCAGAGATTCCTTAAGGGGCGGCTATGGCTACACCTTC. The encoded protein is CATSRDSLRGGYGYTF.

As to this clone: The identical CDR3 is also encoded by other nucleotide sequences in the sample. The rearrangement links TRBV5-1 to TRBJ2-7; 7 bases agree with TRBD1. The CDR3 totals 14 residues. CDR1 and CDR2 (germline): SGHRS, YFSETQ. V shed 5 bases and J 1 base; nucleotides not matched to a gene: 6. The CDR3 region is CASSSQGTSYEQYF. DNA for the CDR3: TGCGCCAGCAGTTCACAGGGGACATCCTACGAGCAGTACTTC.

Comment on this clone: The same CDR3 is also encoded by other DNA sequences in this sample. This chain's CDR3 is CAWTLGETQYF. DNA of the CDR3: TGTGCCTGGACCTTGGGAGAGACCCAGTACTTC. This chain links TRBV30 with TRBJ2-5; no firm D call. From germline, CDR1 is GTSNPN and CDR2 SVGIG (reference sequence). This CDR3 is 11 amino acids long. V gave up 4 bases and J gave up 4 bases, with 7 bases separating them.

The chain combines TRBV2 with TRBJ2-1; 10 bases map to TRBD2. The CDR3 loop spans 15 amino acids. With 6 bases clipped from V and 4 bases from J, the junction kept 6 bases outside the gene matches. The V gene's germline CDR1 is SNHLY and CDR2 FYNNEI. CDR3 protein: CASRMQREGYNEQFF. CDR3 nucleotide sequence: TGTGCCAGCAGGATGCAGCGGGAGGGGTACAATGAGCAGTTCTTC. Together with reference TRBV2 and TRBJ2-1, the CDR3 gives the full variable domain: EPEVTQTPSHQVTQMGQEVILRCVPISNHLYFYWYRQILGQKVEFLVSFYNNEISEKSEIFDDQFSVERPDGSNFTLKIRSTKLEDSAMYFCASRMQREGYNEQFFGPGTRLTVL.

This clone appeared a single time. The chain carries TRBV27 and TRBJ2-6; TRBD1 aligns across 7 bases. V lost 6 bases, J lost 4 bases, and 3 bases stayed unmatched. From germline, CDR1 is MNHEY and CDR2 SMNVEV (reference sequence). CDR3 length: 14 amino acids. The CDR3 DNA reads as TGTGCCAGCAGAGGACAGGCGGGGGCCAACGTCCTGACTTTC. Translation: CASRGQAGANVLTF.

This clone was observed a handful of times. This rearrangement joins TRBV10-1 to TRBJ2-7; TRBD2 matches at 10 bases. V gave up 6 bases and J gave up 4 bases; unmatched junction bases: 9. The CDR3 is 15 residues long. Germline values: CDR1 WNHNN, CDR2 SYGVQD (reference sequence). CDR3 region: CASSLEREGGYEQYF. In DNA, the CDR3 is TGCGCCAGCAGCTTAGAGCGGGAGGGAGGTTACGAGCAGTACTTC.

The chain couples TRBV4-1 to TRBJ2-4; maybe TRBD1 (6 bases). V gave up 0 bases and J gave up 13 bases, with 13 bases separating them. This CDR3 is built from 13 residues. CDR1 MGHRA and CDR2 YSYEKL come from the germline V gene. The CDR3 is CASSQEPLRGQYF. The CDR3 DNA sequence: TGCGCCAGCAGCCAAGAACCATTGAGGGGGCAGTACTTC.

V and J are TRBV6-5 and TRBJ2-7; TRBD2 matches at 7 bases. Looked up from germline, CDR1 is MNHEY and CDR2 is SVGAGI. This CDR3 contains 13 residues. With V trimmed by 5 bases and J by 6 bases, 7 bases remained unmatched. The DNA of the CDR3 is TGTGCCAGCAGTGTGGGACTACGAGCCGAGCAGTACTTC. Its translation is CASSVGLRAEQYF.

The rearrangement links TRBV11-3 to TRBJ2-1; a possible D gene is TRBD2 (6 bases). Germline CDR1 is SGHNT and CDR2 is YENEEA. This CDR3 is built from 14 residues. V was clipped by 5 bases and J by 10 bases, with 18 bases between them. The CDR3 loop reads CASSNRDSGMEQFF. CDR3 bases: TGTGCCAGCAGCAATCGGGACTCAGGTATGGAGCAGTTCTTC.